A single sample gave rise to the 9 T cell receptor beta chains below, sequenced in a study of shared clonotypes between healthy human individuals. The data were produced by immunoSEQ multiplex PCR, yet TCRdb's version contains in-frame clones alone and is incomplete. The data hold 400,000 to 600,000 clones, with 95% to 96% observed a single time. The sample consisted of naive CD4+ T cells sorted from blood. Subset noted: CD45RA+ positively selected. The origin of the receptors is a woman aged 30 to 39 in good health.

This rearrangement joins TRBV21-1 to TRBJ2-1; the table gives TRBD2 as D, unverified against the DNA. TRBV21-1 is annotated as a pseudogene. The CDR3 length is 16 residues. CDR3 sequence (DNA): TGTGCCAGCAGCAAAGGGTCTAGCGCGACCGTCAATGAGCAGTTCTTC. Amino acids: CASSKGSSATVNEQFF.

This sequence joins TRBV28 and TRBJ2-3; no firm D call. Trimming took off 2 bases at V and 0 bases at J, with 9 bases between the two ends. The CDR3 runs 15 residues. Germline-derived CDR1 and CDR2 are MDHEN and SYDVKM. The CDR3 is CASSLIGRSTDTQYF. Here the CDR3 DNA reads TGTGCCAGCAGTTTAATCGGCAGGAGCACAGATACGCAGTATTTT.

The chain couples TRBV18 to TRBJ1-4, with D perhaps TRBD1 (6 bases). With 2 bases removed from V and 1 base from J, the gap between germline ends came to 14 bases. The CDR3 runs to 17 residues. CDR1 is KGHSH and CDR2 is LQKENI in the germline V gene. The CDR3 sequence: CASSPIYQQGTNEKLFF. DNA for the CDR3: TGTGCCAGCTCACCAATTTACCAACAGGGAACTAATGAAAAACTGTTTTTT.

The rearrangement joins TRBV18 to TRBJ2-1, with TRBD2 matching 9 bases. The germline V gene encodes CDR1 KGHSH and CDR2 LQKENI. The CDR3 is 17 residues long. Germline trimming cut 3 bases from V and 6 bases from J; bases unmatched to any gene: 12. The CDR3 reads CASSPTPASGASNEQFF. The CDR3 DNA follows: TGTGCCAGCTCACCGACACCTGCTAGCGGGGCCTCCAATGAGCAGTTCTTC.

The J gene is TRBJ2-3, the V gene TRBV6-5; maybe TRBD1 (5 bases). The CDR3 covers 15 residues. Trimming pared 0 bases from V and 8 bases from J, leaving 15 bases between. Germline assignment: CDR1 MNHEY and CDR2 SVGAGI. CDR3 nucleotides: TGTGCCAGCAGTTACTCGATTCCTAGTCAGGGTACGCAGTATTTT. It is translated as CASSYSIPSQGTQYF.

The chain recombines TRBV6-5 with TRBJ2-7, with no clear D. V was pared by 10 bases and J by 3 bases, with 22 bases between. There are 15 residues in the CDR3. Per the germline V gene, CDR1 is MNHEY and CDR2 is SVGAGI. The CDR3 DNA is TGTGCCACCACACTTCTTCGTGAATTCTACTACGAGCAGTACTTC. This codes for CATTLLREFYYEQYF.

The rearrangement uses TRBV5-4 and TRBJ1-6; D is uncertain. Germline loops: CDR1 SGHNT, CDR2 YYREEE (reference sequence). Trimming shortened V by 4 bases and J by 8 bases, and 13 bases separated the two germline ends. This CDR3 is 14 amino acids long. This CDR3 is CASSRTPWDSPLHF. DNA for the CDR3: TGTGCCAGCAGCCGGACCCCCTGGGATTCACCCCTCCACTTT.

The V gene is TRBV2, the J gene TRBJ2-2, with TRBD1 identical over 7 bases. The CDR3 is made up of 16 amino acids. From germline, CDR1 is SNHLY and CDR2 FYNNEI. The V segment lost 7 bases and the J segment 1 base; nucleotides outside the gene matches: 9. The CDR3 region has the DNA TGTGCCAGCAAGCTACAGGGGCCACTGAACACCGGGGAGCTGTTTTTT. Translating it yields CASKLQGPLNTGELFF.

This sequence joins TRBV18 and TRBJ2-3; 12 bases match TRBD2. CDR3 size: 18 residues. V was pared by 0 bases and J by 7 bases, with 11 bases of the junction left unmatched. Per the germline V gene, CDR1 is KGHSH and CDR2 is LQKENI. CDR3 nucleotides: TGTGCCAGCTCACCACCGGCGGGACTAGCGGGTGCGGGGCATACGCAGTATTTT. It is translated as CASSPPAGLAGAGHTQYF.